The rows below give T cell receptor beta chains drawn from one sample of a study of blood T cell repertoires in COVID-19. Here immunoSEQ multiplex PCR was the method, and the copy in TCRdb shows in-frame clones only, minus some. Among about 240,000 clones, over 80% were seen once, and the ten largest hold approximately 2%. The sequenced sample consisted of peripheral blood. The receptors shown here come from a man younger than 40 who had recovered from COVID-19. Each CDR3 is given with its conserved first and last residue. The order of the fields is V gene, D gene, J gene, clone size, CDR3 protein, CDR3 DNA. D genes are given only for firm matches. Expanded clones are given a class, and other clones once, few, many or no size at all.

>TRBV9|TRBD2|TRBJ2-2|few
CASSSRGGLETGELFF
TGTGCCAGCAGCTCACGGGGGGGCCTCGAGACCGGGGAGCTGTTTTTT
>TRBV5-4|TRBD2|TRBJ2-2|NA
CASRRPGEGTGELFF
TGTGCCAGCAGACGACCGGGGGAGGGCACCGGGGAGCTGTTTTTT
>TRBV6-6|TRBD1|TRBJ1-1|NA
CASSTGGNTEAFF
TGTGCCAGCTCGACAGGGGGCAACACTGAAGCTTTCTTT
>TRBV19|TRBD1|TRBJ1-1|NA
CASRLRDRSNEAFF
TGTGCCAGTAGACTCCGGGACAGGTCTAATGAAGCTTTCTTT
>TRBV3-1/TRBV3-2|NA|TRBJ1-1|NA
CASSPGIVNTEAFF
TGTGCCAGCAGTCCAGGGATCGTGAACACTGAAGCTTTCTTT
>TRBV6-5|NA|TRBJ1-3|NA
CASSYGAGPRNTIYF
TGTGCCAGCAGTTACGGAGCGGGTCCTAGAAACACCATATATTTT
>TRBV6-5|NA|TRBJ2-7|once
CASPGGPDEQYF
TGTGCCAGTCCTGGCGGGCCCGACGAGCAGTACTTC
>TRBV4-1|TRBD2|TRBJ2-7|once
CASSQTGLVVSYEQYF
TGCGCCAGCAGCCAAACGGGACTAGTCGTCTCCTACGAGCAGTACTTC
>TRBV20-1|NA|TRBJ2-7|once
CSVGGGYEQYF
TGCAGTGTAGGGGGGGGCTACGAGCAGTACTTC
>TRBV7-9|NA|TRBJ2-1|NA
CASSSTETSYNEQFF
TGTGCCAGCAGCTCTACAGAAACCTCCTACAATGAGCAGTTCTTC
>TRBV6-5|NA|TRBJ1-5|few
CASSQKGSGGQPQHF
TGTGCCAGCAGTCAGAAAGGTAGCGGGGGCCAGCCCCAGCATTTT
>TRBV9|TRBD2|TRBJ2-2|NA
CASSPFGGVTGELFF
TGTGCCAGCAGCCCCTTCGGGGGGGTCACCGGGGAGCTGTTTTTT
>TRBV2|NA|TRBJ2-6|once
CASLRYSGANVLTF
TGTGCCAGCCTGCGCTACTCTGGGGCCAACGTCCTGACTTTC
>TRBV19|NA|TRBJ1-5|NA
CASSPGGLERQHF
TGTGCCAGTAGTCCTGGCGGTCTCGAGAGACAGCATTTT
>TRBV7-9|NA|TRBJ2-1|NA
CASSFGYNEQFF
TGTGCCAGCAGCTTCGGTTACAATGAGCAGTTCTTC
>TRBV12-3/TRBV12-4|NA|TRBJ2-2|NA
CASTQSGELFF
TGTGCCAGCACCCAGTCCGGGGAGCTGTTTTTT
>TRBV6-2/TRBV6-3|TRBD1|TRBJ1-1|NA
CASSQDRGGIEAFF
TGTGCCAGCAGTCAAGACAGGGGGGGGATTGAAGCTTTCTTT
>TRBV10-3|TRBD1|TRBJ2-1|NA
CAISRDRGKFEQFF
TGTGCCATCAGCCGGGACAGGGGGAAGTTTGAGCAGTTCTTC
>TRBV19|TRBD1|TRBJ1-1|once
CASSLTGATEAFF
TGTGCCAGTAGCCTGACAGGGGCCACTGAAGCTTTCTTT
>TRBV29-1|TRBD1|TRBJ1-5|NA
CSARQGSNQPQHF
TGCAGCGCCAGACAGGGAAGCAATCAGCCCCAGCATTTT
>TRBV5-1|NA|TRBJ1-4|NA
CASSLANSGEKLFF
TGCGCCAGCAGCTTGGCGAATTCGGGTGAAAAACTGTTTTTT
>TRBV12-3/TRBV12-4|TRBD1|TRBJ1-1|NA
CASSFRGHTEAFF
TGTGCCAGCAGTTTCAGGGGGCACACTGAAGCTTTCTTT
>TRBV11-1|NA|TRBJ2-3|NA
CASSDQVDTQYF
TGTGCCAGCAGCGATCAGGTCGATACGCAGTATTTT
>TRBV6-6|NA|TRBJ2-2|NA
CASSYEAGDGELFF
TGTGCCAGCAGTTACGAAGCAGGGGACGGGGAGCTGTTTTTT
>TRBV5-1|NA|TRBJ1-5|NA
CASSLGGRNQPQHF
TGCGCCAGCAGCTTGGGAGGTCGTAATCAGCCCCAGCATTTT
>TRBV5-1|NA|TRBJ2-5|NA
CASSPGTPRETQYF
TGCGCCAGCAGCCCGGGGACACCAAGAGAGACCCAGTACTTC
>TRBV6-5|NA|TRBJ1-2|NA
CASRLEYGYTF
TGTGCCAGCAGGTTGGAGTATGGCTACACCTTC
>TRBV6-5|TRBD1|TRBJ1-2|NA
CASSRQGAPGYGYTF
TGTGCCAGCAGCCGACAGGGCGCCCCTGGCTATGGCTACACCTTC
>TRBV3-1/TRBV3-2|NA|TRBJ2-1|NA
CASSQDPLTQDEQFF
TGTGCCAGCAGCCAAGACCCGCTCACCCAGGATGAGCAGTTCTTC
>TRBV9|NA|TRBJ2-7|NA
CASSVGPGRIYEQYF
TGTGCCAGCAGCGTAGGGCCAGGGAGGATCTACGAGCAGTACTTC
>TRBV5-8|TRBD1|TRBJ1-3|NA
CASSKDRGSGNTIYF
TGTGCCAGCAGCAAGGACAGGGGCTCTGGAAACACCATATATTTT
>TRBV4-1|TRBD1|TRBJ2-3|NA
CASSQSGQGRIPDTQYF
TGCGCCAGCAGCCAGTCTGGACAGGGGAGAATCCCAGATACGCAGTATTTT
>TRBV27|NA|TRBJ2-3|NA
CATMTQRSSTDTQYF
TGTGCCACTATGACCCAACGGAGTAGCACAGATACGCAGTATTTT
>TRBV19|NA|TRBJ1-5|NA
CASSITGYQPQHF
TGTGCCAGTAGTATAACGGGGTATCAGCCCCAGCATTTT
>TRBV18|TRBD1|TRBJ2-1|medium-sized
CASSPEQGSSNEQFF
TGTGCCAGCTCACCAGAACAGGGGTCCTCCAATGAGCAGTTCTTC
>TRBV2|NA|TRBJ1-6|NA
CASSLRQGNSPLHF
TGTGCCAGCAGTTTAAGGCAGGGGAATTCACCCCTCCACTTT
>TRBV18|NA|TRBJ2-5|NA
CASSPRQETQYF
TGTGCCAGCTCACCCCGTCAAGAGACCCAGTACTTC
>TRBV19|TRBD1|TRBJ2-1|NA
CASSMRDRVPILSFDEQFF
TGTGCCAGTAGTATGAGGGACAGGGTACCAATCCTGAGCTTCGATGAGCAGTTCTTC
>TRBV5-8|TRBD1|TRBJ2-3|NA
CASSPTGRLNTDTQYF
TGTGCCAGCAGCCCGACAGGGAGATTGAACACAGATACGCAGTATTTT
>TRBV28|NA|TRBJ1-2|NA
CASGGHSVVSYTF
TGTGCCAGCGGGGGCCATTCGGTTGTGAGCTACACCTTC
>TRBV19|TRBD1|TRBJ2-1|NA
CASRTGGSIDEQFF
TGTGCCAGTCGGACAGGGGGCAGTATAGATGAGCAGTTCTTC
>TRBV5-6|TRBD1|TRBJ2-2|NA
CASSAGQGANTGELFF
TGTGCCAGCAGCGCCGGACAGGGCGCGAACACCGGGGAGCTGTTTTTT
>TRBV4-1|TRBD2|TRBJ2-1|NA
CASSQALRGIDNEQFF
TGCGCCAGCAGCCAAGCCCTGCGGGGGATCGACAATGAGCAGTTCTTC